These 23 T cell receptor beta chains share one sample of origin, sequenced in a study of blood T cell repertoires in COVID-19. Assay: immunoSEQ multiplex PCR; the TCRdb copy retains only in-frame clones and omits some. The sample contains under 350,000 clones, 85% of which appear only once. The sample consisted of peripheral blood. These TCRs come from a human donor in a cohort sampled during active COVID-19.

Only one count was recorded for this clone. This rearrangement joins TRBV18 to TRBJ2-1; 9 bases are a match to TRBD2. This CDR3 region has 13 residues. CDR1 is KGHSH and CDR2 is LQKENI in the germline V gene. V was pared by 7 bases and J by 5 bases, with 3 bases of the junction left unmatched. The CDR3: CASFSSGDNEQFF. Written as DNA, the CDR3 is TGTGCCAGCTTTTCTAGCGGGGACAATGAGCAGTTCTTC.

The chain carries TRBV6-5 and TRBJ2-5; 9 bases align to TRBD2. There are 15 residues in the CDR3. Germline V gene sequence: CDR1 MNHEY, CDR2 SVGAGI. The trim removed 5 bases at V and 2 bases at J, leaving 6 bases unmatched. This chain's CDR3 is CASSTTSGFQETQYF. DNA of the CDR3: TGTGCCAGCAGTACTACTAGCGGGTTTCAAGAGACCCAGTACTTC.

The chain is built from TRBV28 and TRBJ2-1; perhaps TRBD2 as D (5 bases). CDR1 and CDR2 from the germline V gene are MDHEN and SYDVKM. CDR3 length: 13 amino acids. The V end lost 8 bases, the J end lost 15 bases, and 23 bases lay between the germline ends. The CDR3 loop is CASLGGHPGQRFF. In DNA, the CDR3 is TGTGCCAGCCTGGGCGGGCACCCCGGCCAACGGTTCTTC.

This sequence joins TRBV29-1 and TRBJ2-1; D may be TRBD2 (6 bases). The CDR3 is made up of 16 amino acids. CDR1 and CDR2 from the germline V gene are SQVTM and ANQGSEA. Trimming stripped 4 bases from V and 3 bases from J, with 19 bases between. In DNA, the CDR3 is TGCAGCGTTGTGGGGGGTCGTGGAGTCGACTACAATGAGCAGTTCTTC. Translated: CSVVGGRGVDYNEQFF.

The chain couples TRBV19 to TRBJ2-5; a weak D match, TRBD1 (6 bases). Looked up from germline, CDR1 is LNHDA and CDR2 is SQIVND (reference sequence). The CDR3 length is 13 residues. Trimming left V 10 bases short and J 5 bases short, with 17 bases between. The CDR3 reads CATQGQLGETQYF. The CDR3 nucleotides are TGTGCCACTCAAGGACAGCTAGGGGAGACCCAGTACTTC.

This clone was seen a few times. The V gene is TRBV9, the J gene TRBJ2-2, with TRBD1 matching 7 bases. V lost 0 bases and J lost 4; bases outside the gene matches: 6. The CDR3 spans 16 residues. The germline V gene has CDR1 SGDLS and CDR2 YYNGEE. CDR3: CASSVGTGAGTGELFF. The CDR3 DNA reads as TGTGCCAGCAGCGTAGGCACAGGGGCGGGCACCGGGGAGCTGTTTTTT.

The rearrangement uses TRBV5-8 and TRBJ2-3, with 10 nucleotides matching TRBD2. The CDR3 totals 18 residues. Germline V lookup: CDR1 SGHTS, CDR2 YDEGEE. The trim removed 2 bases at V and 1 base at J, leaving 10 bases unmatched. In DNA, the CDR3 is TGTGCCAGCAGCTTCTTGGGAACTAGCGGGACCGGCACAGATACGCAGTATTTT. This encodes CASSFLGTSGTGTDTQYF.

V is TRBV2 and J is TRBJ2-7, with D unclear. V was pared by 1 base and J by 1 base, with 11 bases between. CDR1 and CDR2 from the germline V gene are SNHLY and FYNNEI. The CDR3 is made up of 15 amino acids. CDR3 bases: TGTGCCAGCAGTGAAGAGCGCCACACTTCCTACGAGCAGTACTTC. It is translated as CASSEERHTSYEQYF.

Here the CDR3 DNA reads TGCGCCAGCAGCCCCTCAGTGCCTAACTATGGCTACACCTTC. Its protein is CASSPSVPNYGYTF. V usage is TRBV4-1 and J usage is TRBJ1-2; D gene unclear. V lost 4 bases to trimming and J lost 0 bases, with 9 bases between them. The CDR3 totals 14 residues. From germline, CDR1 is MGHRA and CDR2 YSYEKL.

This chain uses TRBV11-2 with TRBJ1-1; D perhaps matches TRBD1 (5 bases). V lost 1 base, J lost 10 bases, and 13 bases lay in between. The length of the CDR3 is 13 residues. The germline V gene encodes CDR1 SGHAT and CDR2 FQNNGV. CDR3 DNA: TGTGCCAGCAGCTTAGGCTTGCAGGGCGGAGCTTTCTTT. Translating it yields CASSLGLQGGAFF.

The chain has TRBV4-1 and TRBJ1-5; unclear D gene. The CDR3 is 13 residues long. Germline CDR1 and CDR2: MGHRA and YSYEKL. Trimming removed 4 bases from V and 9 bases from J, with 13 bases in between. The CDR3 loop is CASSLSREWPQHF. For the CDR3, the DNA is TGCGCCAGCAGCCTTTCACGGGAGTGGCCCCAGCATTTT.

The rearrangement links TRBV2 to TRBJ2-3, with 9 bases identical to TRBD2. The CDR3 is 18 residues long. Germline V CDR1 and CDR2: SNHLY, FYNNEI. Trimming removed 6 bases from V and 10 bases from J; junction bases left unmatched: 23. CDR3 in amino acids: CASSREPSSGKFEMAQYF. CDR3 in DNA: TGTGCCAGCAGCCGAGAACCGTCTAGCGGGAAATTTGAGATGGCGCAGTATTTT.

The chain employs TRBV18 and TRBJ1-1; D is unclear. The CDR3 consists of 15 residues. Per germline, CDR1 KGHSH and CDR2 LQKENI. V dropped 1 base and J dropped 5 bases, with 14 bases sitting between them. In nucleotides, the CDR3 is TGTGCCAGCTCACCACGGGCGGGATCTGGGACTGAAGCTTTCTTT. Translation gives CASSPRAGSGTEAFF.

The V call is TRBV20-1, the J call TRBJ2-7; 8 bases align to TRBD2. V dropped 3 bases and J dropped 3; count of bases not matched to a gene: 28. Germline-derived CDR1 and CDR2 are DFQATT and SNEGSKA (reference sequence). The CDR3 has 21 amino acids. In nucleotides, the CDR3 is TGCAGTGCTAGTTCCGGGGGGGTTCTTCGGGAAAAGGGCGTGATGAACTACGAGCAGTACTTC. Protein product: CSASSGGVLREKGVMNYEQYF.

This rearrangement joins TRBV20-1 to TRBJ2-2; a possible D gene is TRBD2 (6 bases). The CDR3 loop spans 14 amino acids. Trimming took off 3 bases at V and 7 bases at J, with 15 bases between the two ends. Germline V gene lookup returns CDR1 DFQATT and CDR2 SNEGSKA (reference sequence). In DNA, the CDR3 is TGCAGTGCTAGTCCTAGCGTGCCTAACGGGGAGCTGTTTTTT. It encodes CSASPSVPNGELFF.

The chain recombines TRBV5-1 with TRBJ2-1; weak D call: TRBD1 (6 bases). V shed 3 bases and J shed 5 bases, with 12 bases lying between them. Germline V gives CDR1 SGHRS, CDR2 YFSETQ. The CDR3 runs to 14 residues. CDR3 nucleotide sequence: TGCGCCAGCAGCTGGGGGACATCGGACAATGAGCAGTTCTTC. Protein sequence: CASSWGTSDNEQFF.

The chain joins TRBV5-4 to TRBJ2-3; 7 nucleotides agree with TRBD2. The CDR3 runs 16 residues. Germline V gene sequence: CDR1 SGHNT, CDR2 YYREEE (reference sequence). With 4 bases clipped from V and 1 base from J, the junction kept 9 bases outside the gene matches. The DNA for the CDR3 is TGTGCCAGCAGCCTGGGGACTACGCGGGGCACAGATACGCAGTATTTT. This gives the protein CASSLGTTRGTDTQYF.

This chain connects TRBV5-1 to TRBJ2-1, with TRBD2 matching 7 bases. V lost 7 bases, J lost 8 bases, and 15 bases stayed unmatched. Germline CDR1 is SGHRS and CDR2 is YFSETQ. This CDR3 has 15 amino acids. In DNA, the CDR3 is TGCGCCAGCTCCAGCGGTGGGAGGGCCGGGGATGAGCAGTTCTTC. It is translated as CASSSGGRAGDEQFF.

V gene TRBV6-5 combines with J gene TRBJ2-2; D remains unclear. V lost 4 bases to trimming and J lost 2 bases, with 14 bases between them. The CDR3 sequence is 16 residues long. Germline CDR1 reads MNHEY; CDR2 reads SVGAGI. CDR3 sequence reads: CASSSFRIRNTGELFF. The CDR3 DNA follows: TGTGCCAGCAGTTCCTTCCGTATCCGTAACACCGGGGAGCTGTTTTTT.

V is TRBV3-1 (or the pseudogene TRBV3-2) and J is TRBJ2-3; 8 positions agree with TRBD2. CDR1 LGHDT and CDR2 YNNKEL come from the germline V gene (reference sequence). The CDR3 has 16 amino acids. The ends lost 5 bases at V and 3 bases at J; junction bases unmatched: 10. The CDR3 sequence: CASSSIRGGSTDTQYF. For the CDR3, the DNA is TGTGCCAGCAGCTCCATCCGGGGGGGGTCGACAGATACGCAGTATTTT.

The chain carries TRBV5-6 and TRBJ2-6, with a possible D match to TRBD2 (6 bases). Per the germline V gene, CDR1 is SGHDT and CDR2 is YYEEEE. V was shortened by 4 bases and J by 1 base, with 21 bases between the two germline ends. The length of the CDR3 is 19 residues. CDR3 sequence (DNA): TGTGCCAGCAGCCCAACCGGACGGAGGGGCCCGTCTGGGGCCAACGTCCTGACTTTC. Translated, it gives CASSPTGRRGPSGANVLTF.

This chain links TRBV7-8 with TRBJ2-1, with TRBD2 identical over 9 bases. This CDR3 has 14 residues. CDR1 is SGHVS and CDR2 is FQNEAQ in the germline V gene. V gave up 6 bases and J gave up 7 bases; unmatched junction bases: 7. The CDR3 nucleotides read TGTGCCAGCAGTTTCATTAGCGGGAGTAATGAGCAGTTCTTC. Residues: CASSFISGSNEQFF.

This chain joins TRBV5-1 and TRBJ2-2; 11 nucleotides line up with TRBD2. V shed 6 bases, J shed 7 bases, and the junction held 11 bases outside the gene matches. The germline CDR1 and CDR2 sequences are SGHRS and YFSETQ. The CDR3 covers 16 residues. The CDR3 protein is CASTLLAGGDIGELFF. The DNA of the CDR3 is TGCGCCAGCACCCTTCTAGCGGGAGGAGACATCGGGGAGCTGTTTTTT.